This entry lists 8 T cell receptor beta chains sequenced from one sample in a study of blood T cell repertoires in COVID-19 (TCRdb year 2020). The library was prepared using the immunoSEQ multiplex PCR assay. The clones in this table, taken by TCRdb from immuneACCESS, are in-frame only. Not every clone is retained; where verified, under half of the shortfall comes from an unresolved V gene, and the cause of the rest is unknown. This sample has 55,000 to 80,000 clones in its table, and over 60% of those were observed once. Approximately 5.6% of the sample belongs to the ten largest clones. Sequenced input: peripheral blood. The origin of the receptors is a human donor in a cohort sampled during active COVID-19.

This chain joins TRBV3-1 (or the pseudogene TRBV3-2) and TRBJ2-2, with 9 nucleotides matching TRBD2. J lost 0 bases, V lost 1 base, and 6 bases had no gene match. The CDR3 runs 18 residues. Germline CDR1 and CDR2: LGHDT and YNNKEL (reference sequence). DNA for the CDR3: TGTGCCAGCAGCCAAGTTTTAGCGGGGGCCGCGAACACCGGGGAGCTGTTTTTT. This encodes CASSQVLAGAANTGELFF.

The V and J genes are TRBV19 and TRBJ2-1; 8 nucleotides align to TRBD2. CDR3 length: 15 amino acids. The J segment lost 8 bases and the V segment lost 1 base, leaving 7 bases of the junction unmatched. CDR1 LNHDA and CDR2 SQIVND come from the germline V gene (reference sequence). The CDR3 reads CASSIGGTSLDEQFF. CDR3 sequence (DNA): TGTGCCAGTAGTATAGGGGGGACTAGTCTCGATGAGCAGTTCTTC.

The rearrangement joins TRBV19 to TRBJ1-1; D might be TRBD1 (5 bases). The CDR3 extends over 11 amino acids. CDR1 LNHDA and CDR2 SQIVND come from the germline V gene (reference sequence). V shed 7 bases and J shed 10 bases, with 13 bases lying between them. The CDR3 DNA sequence: TGTGCCAGTATTTCAGGGTCCGGAGCTTTCTTT. As protein: CASISGSGAFF.

This clone has just a few counts. The chain is built from TRBV25-1 and TRBJ1-4; a possible D gene is TRBD1 (6 bases). Germline CDR1 reads MGHDK; CDR2 reads SYGVNS. Between the trimmed V and J ends, which lost 4 bases and 8 bases, there was a span of 11 bases. The CDR3 totals 13 residues. CDR3 bases: TGTGCCAGCAGTGTTGTGGGGACAGAAAAACTGTTTTTT. Residues: CASSVVGTEKLFF.

The chain combines TRBV7-9 with TRBJ1-2; TRBD1 might be the D (5 bases). There are 14 residues in the CDR3. The germline V and J ends were trimmed by 11 bases and 2 bases, with 18 bases remaining between them. Germline lookup yields CDR1 SEHNR and CDR2 FQNEAQ (reference sequence). The CDR3: CAGTNYRGNYGYTF. The CDR3, as DNA: TGTGCCGGTACTAATTATCGGGGGAACTATGGCTACACCTTC.

The chain combines TRBV5-8 with TRBJ1-6, with TRBD1 matching over 7 bases. V shed 4 bases and J 4 bases; nucleotides not matched to a gene: 5. The V gene's germline CDR1 is SGHTS and CDR2 YDEGEE. The length of the CDR3 is 15 residues. The CDR3 DNA reads as TGTGCCAGCAGCCCGACAGGGCAGTATAATTCACCCCTCCACTTT. It translates to CASSPTGQYNSPLHF.

The chain uses TRBV7-9 and TRBJ1-2, with D unclear. The CDR3 totals 15 residues. Germline loops: CDR1 SEHNR, CDR2 FQNEAQ (reference sequence). V was shortened by 5 bases and J by 4 bases, with 17 bases between the two germline ends. The CDR3 protein is CASSPREITIYGYTF. DNA for the CDR3: TGTGCCAGCAGCCCCCGGGAGATAACCATCTATGGCTACACCTTC.

V is TRBV5-6 and J is TRBJ1-3, with D hard to call. The CDR3 contains 15 residues. Trimming removed 0 bases from V and 0 bases from J, with 7 bases in between. Germline-derived CDR1 and CDR2 are SGHDT and YYEEEE. The CDR3 loop reads CASSLAVPSGNTIYF. Here the CDR3 DNA reads TGTGCCAGCAGCTTGGCAGTACCCTCTGGAAACACCATATATTTT.